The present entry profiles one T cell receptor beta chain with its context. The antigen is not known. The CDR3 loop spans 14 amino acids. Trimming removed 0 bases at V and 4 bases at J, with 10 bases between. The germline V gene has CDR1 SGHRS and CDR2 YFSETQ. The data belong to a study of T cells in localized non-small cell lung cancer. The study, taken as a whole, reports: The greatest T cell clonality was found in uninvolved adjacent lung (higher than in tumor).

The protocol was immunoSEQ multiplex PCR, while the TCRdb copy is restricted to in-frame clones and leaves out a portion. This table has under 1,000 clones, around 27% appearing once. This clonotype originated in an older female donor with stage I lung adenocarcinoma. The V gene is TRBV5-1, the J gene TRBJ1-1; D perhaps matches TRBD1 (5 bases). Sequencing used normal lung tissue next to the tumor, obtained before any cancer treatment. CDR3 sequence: CASSLAGVGTEAFF. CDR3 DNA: TGCGCCAGCAGCTTGGCGGGGGTGGGCACTGAAGCTTTCTTT.